A selection of T cell receptor beta chains follows, all from one sample in a study of T-cell memory formation after mild COVID-19. MiXCR, applied by TCRdb to the 5' RACE reads, yields one record per CDR3 protein. The sample holds 30,000 to 35,000 distinct CDR3 sequences, roughly 20% seen once. The sequenced sample was PBMCs or a T cell subset sorted from them (not recorded which). The source is an adult who had mild COVID-19 (a few samples of this study predate the infection). Cell type and time point are not known. CDR3s include the opening cysteine and the closing phenylalanine or tryptophan. The order of the fields is J gene, V gene, clone size, D gene, CDR3 DNA, CDR3 protein. The D gene is left open where the match is weak. Clone size is not always given. Where it is, it says once, few, many or a class for expanded clones.

J gene: TRBJ1-6
V gene: TRBV6-5
clone size: -
D gene: -
CDR3 DNA: TGTGCCAGCAGTTTCAGGGATTCACCCATCCACTTT
CDR3 protein: CASSFRDSPIHF

J gene: TRBJ2-7
V gene: TRBV7-9
clone size: few
D gene: -
CDR3 DNA: TGTGCCAGCGGGGGGACTGACTACGAGCAGTACTTC
CDR3 protein: CASGGTDYEQYF

J gene: TRBJ2-5
V gene: TRBV3-1
clone size: many
D gene: -
CDR3 DNA: TGTGCCAGCAGCCTGTCGCAGGGTGAGACCCAGTACTTC
CDR3 protein: CASSLSQGETQYF

J gene: TRBJ2-3
V gene: TRBV30
clone size: -
D gene: -
CDR3 DNA: TGTGCCTGGAGTCCAGGGCAGGTTAAGCAGTATTTT
CDR3 protein: CAWSPGQVKQYF

J gene: TRBJ2-3
V gene: TRBV7-2
clone size: many
D gene: TRBD1
CDR3 DNA: TGTGCCAGCAGCTTGGGGTCCCGAGGGACAGCTACGCAGTATTTT
CDR3 protein: CASSLGSRGTATQYF

J gene: TRBJ2-3
V gene: TRBV7-3
clone size: many
D gene: -
CDR3 DNA: TGTGCCAGCAGCTCACTTACGGCGGGAGATACGCAGTATTTT
CDR3 protein: CASSSLTAGDTQYF

J gene: TRBJ2-2
V gene: TRBV5-6
clone size: -
D gene: TRBD1
CDR3 DNA: TGTGCCAGCAGCTTCTCTTCAGGGACAGGGAACACCGGGGAGCTGTTTTTT
CDR3 protein: CASSFSSGTGNTGELFF

J gene: TRBJ2-1
V gene: TRBV6-1
clone size: many
D gene: TRBD2
CDR3 DNA: TGTGCCAGCAGTCGTGGACTAGCGGGGACCCCCGGAAGTTCTCATGAGCAGTTCTTC
CDR3 protein: CASSRGLAGTPGSSHEQFF

J gene: TRBJ1-1
V gene: TRBV6-2/TRBV6-3
clone size: -
D gene: -
CDR3 DNA: TGTGCCAGCAGTTATGAGGGTAACACTGAAGCTTTCTTT
CDR3 protein: CASSYEGNTEAFF

J gene: TRBJ1-4
V gene: TRBV6-1
clone size: many
D gene: TRBD1
CDR3 DNA: TGTGCCAGCAAGCGACAGGGGCCCGAAAAACTGTTTTTT
CDR3 protein: CASKRQGPEKLFF

J gene: TRBJ2-2
V gene: TRBV4-2
clone size: -
D gene: TRBD2
CDR3 DNA: TGTGCCAGCAGCCAGATACTAGCGGGAAGCCCCGGGGAGCTGTTTTTT
CDR3 protein: CASSQILAGSPGELFF

J gene: TRBJ2-5
V gene: TRBV3-1
clone size: many
D gene: -
CDR3 DNA: TGTGCCAGCAGCCAAAATCGGAAAGAGACCCAGTACTTC
CDR3 protein: CASSQNRKETQYF

J gene: TRBJ2-1
V gene: TRBV7-9
clone size: -
D gene: TRBD1
CDR3 DNA: TGTGCCAGCAGCTCGACCGGGACAGGGAAGTTTAGGTCCTACAATGAGCAGTTCTTC
CDR3 protein: CASSSTGTGKFRSYNEQFF